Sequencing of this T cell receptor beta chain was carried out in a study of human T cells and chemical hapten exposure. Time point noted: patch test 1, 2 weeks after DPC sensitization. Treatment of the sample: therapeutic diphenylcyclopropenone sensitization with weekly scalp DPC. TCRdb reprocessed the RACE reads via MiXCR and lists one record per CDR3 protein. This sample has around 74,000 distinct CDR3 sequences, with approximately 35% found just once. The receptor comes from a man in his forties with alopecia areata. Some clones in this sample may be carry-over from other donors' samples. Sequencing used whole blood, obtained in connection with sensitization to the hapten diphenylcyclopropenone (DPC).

CDR3 sequence reads: CASSLGGSGINEQFF. The CDR3 DNA sequence: TGCGCCAGCAGCTTGGGCGGTAGCGGGATAAATGAGCAGTTCTTC. The genes are TRBV5-1 and TRBJ2-1; 8 bases are shared with TRBD2. This CDR3 contains 15 residues. J was trimmed by 7 bases and V by 0 bases; bases with no gene match: 6. Germline lookup yields CDR1 SGHRS and CDR2 YFSETQ.